This entry features one TCR beta chain sequence. This table comes from immunoSEQ multiplex PCR, and its TCRdb copy is limited to in-frame clones, with some not included. The repertoire holds around 400,000 clones, 75% to 90% seen once, with roughly 5.1% in the top ten. Symptom resolution, clearance, or two negative PCRs marked the recovered donors of Cohort 3. CDR1 and CDR2 (germline): MNHEY, SMNVEV (reference sequence). This CDR3 spans 13 amino acids. V was pared by 4 bases and J by 12 bases, with 19 bases between. The data stem from a study of blood T cell repertoires in COVID-19. As for the study in general: T cells, B-cell-depleted T cells, or PBMCs provided the cDNA or gDNA that served as material.

This chain joins TRBV27 and TRBJ2-7, with TRBD1 as a possible D gene (6 bases). The clonotype comes from a woman aged 45-59 years who had recovered from COVID-19. What was sequenced was PBMCs or T cells enriched from blood (not recorded which). CDR3 sequence reads: CASSSSYQGRTYF. The CDR3 nucleotides read TGTGCCAGCAGTTCCTCATATCAGGGGCGCACGTACTTC.